The clone carrying this T cell receptor beta chain was found a few times. The target antigen is unknown. The study reverse transcribed the entire isolated RNA, so it sequenced expressed TCRB transcripts. The read count averaged about 3.3 million across naive, central memory and regulatory T cell samples. Libraries were prepared by immunoSEQ multiplex PCR; TCRdb keeps only in-frame clonotypes and omits some of them. The sample lists a few hundred thousand clones; roughly 12% were seen once. This sample stems from a study of beta chain features in type 1 diabetes. Trimming cost V 0 bases and J 4 bases, with 7 bases left between them. Germline assignment: CDR1 SGDLS and CDR2 YYNGEE. The CDR3 runs to 13 residues. Study-wide results and limits: Among patients, naive, central memory and Treg TCRB repertoires appeared more similar than among healthy donors. Moderate yet significant TCRB CDR3 shortening was seen in Type 1 diabetes patients in all four CD4+ subsets.

This TCR came from a woman under 30 with type 1 diabetes. Sequenced: naive CD4+ T cells from blood. The rearrangement links TRBV9 to TRBJ2-5; D may be TRBD2 (5 bases). CDR3 coding DNA: TGTGCCAGCAGCGTAGACGCGGGAGAGACCCAGTACTTC. Translated, it gives CASSVDAGETQYF.